Sequencing of this TCR beta chain was carried out in a study of blood T cell repertoires in COVID-19 (dated by TCRdb to the early 2020s). Turning to the overall study: Collaborator samples came from the United States, Italy and Spain and covered acute and convalescent phases of COVID-19. Samples were obtained from the ongoing ImmuneRACE study (first 160 participants) and from 950 to 1,500 subjects provided by 6 global collaborators. Where available, HLA class I and class II types were obtained from metadata supplied by the sample provider rather than from assay-based typing. Deeply sampled blood TCRbeta repertoires from subjects exposed to, actively infected with, or recovered from COVID-19 were included in the dataset. The material from the prospective study consisted of cDNA or gDNA derived from T cells, B-cell-depleted T cells, or PBMCs. The sample metadata nearly always contained a de-identified subject ID, COVID-19 status, age in years and sex. The repertoires were released in a freely available public database meant as a resource for research on the immune response to SARS-CoV-2.

TCRbeta CDR3 regions were amplified from genomic DNA using the immunoSEQ Assay, a bias-controlled multiplex PCR. Per the source publication's procedure: The number of nucleated cells in each sample was estimated from the amplification of reference gene primers within the assay. Sequence reads were collapsed and filtered to measure the absolute abundance of every unique TCRbeta CDR3 rearrangement. Productive Simpson clonality was computed per sample as the square root of Simpson's diversity index over productive rearrangements. What TCRdb holds here is the immuneACCESS table cut down to in-frame rearrangements. Part of the clones is not present; checked against another copy, under half of the missing clones reflect an unresolved V gene, and the others are unexplained. V and J calls and clone size follow that table, whereas D and trimming were derived from the DNA. For this sample the table gives 240,000 or so clones, of which more than 75% were detected only once. 0.9% to 1% of the sample is taken by the ten largest.

Another Seattle source contributed samples from volunteer blood donors who had recovered from COVID-19. Whole blood was collected in K2EDTA tubes by collaborating institutions according to the institutions' own protocols. For TCRbeta analysis, collaborators shipped samples as frozen whole blood, isolated PBMCs, or DNA extracted from either of those sample types. Notes on this clone: It lacks a known antigen. No clone much larger than this one lies a single base away; base qualities are absent.

V is pared back by 7 bases and J by 7 bases, with 17 bases lying between the germline termini. Including the terminal cysteine and phenylalanine, the CDR3 comprises 14 residues. The read is trimmed to its CDR3 DNA, 42 bases read in frame from base 1. CDR1 and CDR2 (LNHDA, SQIVND) derive from the germline V gene (reference sequence). Beyond this particular receptor, the publication reports: How much clinical and demographic metadata was included differed by source and by participant, and the metadata was provided uncurated.

Sequencing used peripheral blood. This chain joins TRBV19 to TRBJ1-5, with no D gene named confidently. The TCR comes from a woman in her thirties or forties who had recovered from COVID-19. This receptor carries the CDR3 CASTSAWEGQPQHF. The nucleotide sequence reads TGTGCCAGTACCTCCGCATGGGAGGGACAGCCCCAGCATTTT.